This TCR beta chain was documented in a study of CD8+ T cells in alopecia areata (dated by TCRdb to the late 2010s). Broadly, across the study: Treated patients were enrolled in an open-label pilot trial of oral tofacitinib at 5 to 10 mg twice daily for moderate-to-severe alopecia areata. immunoSEQ multiplex PCR using 35 Vbeta forward primers and 13 Jbeta reverse primers was used to amplify TCRbeta CDR3 regions. Tofacitinib was administered for 6 to 18 months, and 6 months of follow-up off drug were then conducted to assess delayed response and recurrence. In both human patients and the C3H/HeJ mouse model, the study applied high-throughput TCRbeta sequencing to look at T cell clonal expansion in alopecia areata. For the treated patients, the SALT score, which quantifies what percentage of scalp surface area is affected, served as the measure of disease severity. On the human side, TCRbeta sequencing was run on scalp tissue and on sorted CD4+ and CD8+ peripheral blood T cells from healthy controls and from alopecia areata patients with either patchy or totalis/universalis disease. Tofacitinib-treated patients had biopsies at baseline and at 4 and 24 weeks of treatment, with a later scalp biopsy in several patients. Scalp clonality was compared across normal scalp (n=4), patchy alopecia areata scalp (n=8), and alopecia totalis/universalis scalp (n=8). RNA came from the PAXgene miRNA kit for fixed scalp, the miRNeasy kit for PBMCs, and the RNeasy kit for mouse skin.

The method was the immunoSEQ multiplex PCR assay. RNA was extracted from all samples and reverse transcribed into cDNA as template for TCR sequencing. SuperScript III was used to make first-strand cDNA, primed with a 2:1 mix of oligo-dT and random hexamers. Amplification bias was assessed with a synthetic immune receptor repertoire, and residual bias was removed computationally. Regarding the original processing steps: Raw reads were preprocessed to remove errors, and CDR3 was defined by IMGT conventions from the conserved cysteine to phenylalanine. Clonality was calculated as 1 minus Shannon entropy normalized by log2 of the number of productive unique TCRs. Scalp TCRbeta sequences were cross-referenced with sorted blood CD4 and CD8 repertoires so that the CD4 or CD8 identity of scalp clones could be inferred. TCRdb re-hosts the immuneACCESS table, in-frame sequences only. Its copies lack some clones; in the studies checked, an unresolved V gene accounts for under half of them, and the cause for the rest is not known. That table furnishes V, J and clone size, whereas the DNA furnished D and trimming. This sample gives about 300,000 clones in total; 58% of them show up just once. The top ten clones comprise more than 1.5% of the sample.

With regard to this clone: Its cognate antigen has yet to be identified. Base qualities are not provided; no much larger clone lies one nucleotide away.

Read against the paper, the sample's time point label means: roughly 26 weeks on oral tofacitinib. The meaning of the sample's treatment or condition label: oral pan-JAK inhibitor, 5-10 mg twice daily. Lesional scalp punch biopsies and peripheral blood were collected from alopecia areata patients. After PBMCs were isolated by density centrifugation and stained for CD3, CD4 and CD8, a FACSAria was used to sort CD4+ and CD8+ T cells. V is clipped by 4 bases and J by 5 bases, and the sequence between their germline boundaries is 17 bases long. CDR1 SNHLY and CDR2 FYNNEI are derived from the germline V gene. The CDR3 sequence holds 15 residues, the cysteine and phenylalanine included. Only the CDR3 part of the read is kept: 45 bases, read in frame from the first base. Beyond this particular receptor, the publication reports: Many expanded lesional clones persisted in scalp and blood during tofacitinib treatment, which may partly explain relapse after stopping treatment. Because the treated cohort was small and had just a single nonresponder, larger studies are needed to establish links between baseline CD8+ expansion and response. Scalp clonality and the number of expanded CD8+ clones among the top 100 scalp clones were significantly decreased by tofacitinib. Shared TCR sequences between patients were less evident than in mice, which may be partly attributable to HLA diversity in the patient population. Unlike mouse skin, where gammadelta T cells dominate, normal human skin contains resident alphabeta T cells that get sequenced too, which complicates analysis of the scalp TCR repertoire. Compared with normal scalp, lesional scalp, particularly in alopecia totalis/universalis, had higher clonality and more expanded CD8+ clones, which suggests antigenic drive.

The rearrangement joined TRBV2 to TRBJ2-5; the D gene could be TRBD1 or TRBD2, each one agreeing over 6 bases. Here the sequenced sample was CD4+ T cells sorted from blood, taken at week 24, from a patient treated with tofacitinib. This sequence originates from a human donor with alopecia areata. The CDR3 region reads CASSGSGGGSETQYF. The DNA sequence is given as TGTGCCAGCAGTGGGTCCGGGGGCGGAAGTGAGACCCAGTACTTC. Supplemented by the reference TRBV2 and TRBJ2-5 proteins around the CDR3, the complete variable domain is EPEVTQTPSHQVTQMGQEVILRCVPISNHLYFYWYRQILGQKVEFLVSFYNNEISEKSEIFDDQFSVERPDGSNFTLKIRSTKLEDSAMYFCASSGSGGGSETQYFGPGTRLLVL.